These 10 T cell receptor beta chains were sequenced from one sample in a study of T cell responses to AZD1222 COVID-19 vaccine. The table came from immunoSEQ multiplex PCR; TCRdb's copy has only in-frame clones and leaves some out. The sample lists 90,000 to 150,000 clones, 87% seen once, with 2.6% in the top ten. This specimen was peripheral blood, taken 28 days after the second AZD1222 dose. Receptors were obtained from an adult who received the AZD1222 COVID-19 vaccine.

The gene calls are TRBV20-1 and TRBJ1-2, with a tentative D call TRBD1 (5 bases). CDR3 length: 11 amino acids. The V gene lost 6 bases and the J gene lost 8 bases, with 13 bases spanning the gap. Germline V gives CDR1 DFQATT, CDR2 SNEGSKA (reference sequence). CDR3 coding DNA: TGCAGTGCCCCTAAGGGGAGGGGCTACACCTTC. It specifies CSAPKGRGYTF.

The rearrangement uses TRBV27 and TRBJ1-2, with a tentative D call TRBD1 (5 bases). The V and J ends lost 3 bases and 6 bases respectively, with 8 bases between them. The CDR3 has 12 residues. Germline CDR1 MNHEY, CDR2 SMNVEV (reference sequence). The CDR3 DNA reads TGTGCCAGCAGTTTCCGGGGGAATGGCTACACCTTC. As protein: CASSFRGNGYTF.

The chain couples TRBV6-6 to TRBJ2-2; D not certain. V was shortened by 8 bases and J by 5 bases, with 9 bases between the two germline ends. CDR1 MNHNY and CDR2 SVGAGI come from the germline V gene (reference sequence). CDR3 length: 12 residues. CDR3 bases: TGTGCCAGCCGAGAAGGGACCGGGGAGCTGTTTTTT. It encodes CASREGTGELFF.

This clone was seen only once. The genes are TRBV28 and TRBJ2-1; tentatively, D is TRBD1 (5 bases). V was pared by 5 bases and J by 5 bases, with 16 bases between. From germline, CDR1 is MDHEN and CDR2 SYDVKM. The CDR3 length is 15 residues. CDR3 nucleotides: TGTGCCAGCAGTGAGTTTTATGGCAGGGACAATGAGCAGTTCTTC. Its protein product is CASSEFYGRDNEQFF.

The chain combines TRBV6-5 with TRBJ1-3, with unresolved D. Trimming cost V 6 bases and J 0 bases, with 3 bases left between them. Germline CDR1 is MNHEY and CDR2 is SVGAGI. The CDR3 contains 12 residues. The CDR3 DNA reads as TGTGCCAGCAGCCCCTCTGGAAACACCATATATTTT. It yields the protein CASSPSGNTIYF.

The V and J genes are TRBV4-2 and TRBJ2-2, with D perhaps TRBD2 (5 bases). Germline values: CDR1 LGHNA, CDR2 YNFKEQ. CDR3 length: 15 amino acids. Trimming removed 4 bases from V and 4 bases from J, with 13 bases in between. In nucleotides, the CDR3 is TGTGCCAGCAGCCTTCCTCGACGGGGCACCGGGGAGCTGTTTTTT. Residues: CASSLPRRGTGELFF.

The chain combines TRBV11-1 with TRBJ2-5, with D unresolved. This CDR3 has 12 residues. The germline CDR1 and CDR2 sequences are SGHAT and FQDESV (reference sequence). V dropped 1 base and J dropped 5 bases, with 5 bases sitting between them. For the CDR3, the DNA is TGTGCCAGCAGCTTAGGCTTGGAGACCCAGTACTTC. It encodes CASSLGLETQYF. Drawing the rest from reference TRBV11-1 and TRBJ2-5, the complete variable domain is EAEVAQSPRYKITEKSQAVAFWCDPISGHATLYWYRQILGQGPELLVQFQDESVVDDSQLPKDRFSAERLKGVDSTLKIQPAELGDSAMYLCASSLGLETQYFGPGTRLLVL.

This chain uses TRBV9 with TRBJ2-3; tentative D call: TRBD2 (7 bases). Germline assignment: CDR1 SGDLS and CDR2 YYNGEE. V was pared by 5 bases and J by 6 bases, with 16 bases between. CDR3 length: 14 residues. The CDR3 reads CASRPAGAGDTQYF. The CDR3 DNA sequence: TGTGCCAGCAGACCTGCGGGGGCGGGGGATACGCAGTATTTT.

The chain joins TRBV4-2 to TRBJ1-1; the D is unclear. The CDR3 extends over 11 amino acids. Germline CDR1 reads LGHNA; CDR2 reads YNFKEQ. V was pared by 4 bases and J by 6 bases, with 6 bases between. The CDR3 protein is CASSPGSEAFF. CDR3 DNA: TGTGCCAGCAGCCCGGGTTCTGAAGCTTTCTTT.

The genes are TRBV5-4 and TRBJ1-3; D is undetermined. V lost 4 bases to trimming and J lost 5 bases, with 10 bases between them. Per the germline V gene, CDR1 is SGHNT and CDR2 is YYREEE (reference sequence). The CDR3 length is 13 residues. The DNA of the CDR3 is TGTGCCAGCAGCCCAGCCTCAAGAAACACCATATATTTT. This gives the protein CASSPASRNTIYF.